Below, 13 T cell receptor beta chains from the same sample are listed, as sequenced in a study of T cells after yellow fever vaccination. TCRdb analysed the 5' RACE reads with MiXCR anew, one entry per CDR3 protein. The sample carries some 340,000 distinct CDR3 sequences, around 10% recorded once. Sequenced here: CD4+ T cells sorted from PBMCs, sampled 45 days after the yellow fever booster vaccination. These receptors originate from a man aged 18 to 35 who received the YFV17D yellow fever vaccine.

This clonotype was observed a few times. The chain carries TRBV7-2 and TRBJ1-4, with 7 bases that match TRBD1. J was trimmed by 7 bases and V by 4 bases; bases with no gene match: 6. The CDR3 has 14 amino acids. The V gene's germline CDR1 is SGHTA and CDR2 FQGNSA. CDR3 sequence reads: CASSSGQWGEKLFF. In DNA form, the CDR3 reads TGTGCCAGCAGCTCGGGACAGTGGGGTGAAAAACTGTTTTTT.

This clonotype occurred a few times. The V and J genes are TRBV11-2 and TRBJ2-3; no clear D. Germline V gene lookup returns CDR1 SGHAT and CDR2 FQNNGV. The CDR3 totals 14 residues. V lost 3 bases, J lost 3 bases, and 10 bases lay in between. CDR3 sequence: CASSFPERTDTQYF. The CDR3 DNA reads TGTGCCAGCAGCTTTCCCGAACGAACAGATACGCAGTATTTT.

This chain uses TRBV5-1 with TRBJ2-7; the D gene is possibly TRBD1 (5 bases). The CDR3 covers 14 residues. Germline V gene sequence: CDR1 SGHRS, CDR2 YFSETQ. Between the trimmed V and J ends, which lost 0 bases and 7 bases, there was a span of 14 bases. The CDR3 protein is CASSLVPPNREQYF. CDR3 sequence (DNA): TGCGCCAGCAGCTTGGTCCCCCCCAACAGGGAGCAGTACTTC.

This clonotype was picked up a small number of times. The chain joins TRBV6-1 to TRBJ1-5, with D possibly being TRBD1 (6 bases). CDR3 length: 13 amino acids. Germline-derived CDR1 and CDR2 are MNHNS and SASEGT. Between the trimmed V and J ends, which lost 11 bases and 4 bases, there was a span of 15 bases. The CDR3 reads CAHQGFRNQPQHF. Here the CDR3 DNA reads TGTGCCCACCAGGGGTTTCGAAATCAGCCCCAGCATTTT.

The chain joins TRBV6-1 to TRBJ2-3; TRBD1 agrees at 9 bases. The CDR3 has 13 amino acids. Germline CDR1 and CDR2: MNHNS and SASEGT. The junction had 4 bases not matched to a gene; V was cut back by 10 bases and J by 2 bases. The CDR3 region has the DNA TGTGCCAACCGGGACAGGGTCACAGATACGCAGTATTTT. Amino acid sequence: CANRDRVTDTQYF.

This clonotype was counted between two and nine times. The rearrangement uses TRBV6-1 and TRBJ2-5; TRBD2 agrees at 9 bases. J gave up 0 bases and V 7 bases, and 6 bases lay outside the gene matches. Germline assignment: CDR1 MNHNS and CDR2 SASEGT. This CDR3 spans 15 amino acids. CDR3 amino acids: CASTSSGGYQETQYF. The CDR3 DNA reads TGTGCCAGCACTTCCAGCGGGGGGTACCAAGAGACCCAGTACTTC.

This clonotype was detected a few times. The rearrangement uses TRBV7-2 and TRBJ1-5; the D is unclear. Germline V CDR1 and CDR2: SGHTA, FQGNSA. The CDR3 sequence is 15 residues long. The V end was cut by 1 base, the J end by 1 base, with 8 bases between. This chain's CDR3 is CASSLVSDSNQPQHF. The DNA of the CDR3 is TGTGCCAGCAGCTTAGTAAGTGACAGCAATCAGCCCCAGCATTTT.

The chain joins TRBV20-1 to TRBJ1-2; a possible D gene is TRBD1 (5 bases). V was cut by 3 bases and J by 8 bases, with 13 bases left in between. Germline CDR1 and CDR2: DFQATT and SNEGSKA (reference sequence). CDR3 length: 12 residues. The CDR3 reads CSARKGLGGYTF. The CDR3 DNA sequence: TGCAGTGCTAGGAAGGGGTTGGGGGGCTACACCTTC.

This chain uses TRBV5-6 with TRBJ2-7; TRBD1 aligns across 7 bases. The CDR3 loop spans 14 amino acids. The germline V gene has CDR1 SGHDT and CDR2 YYEEEE. The V and J ends lost 4 bases and 3 bases, in that order; junction bases with no gene match: 7. The CDR3 loop reads CASSPTTGDYEQYF. The CDR3 bases are TGTGCCAGCAGCCCAACTACAGGGGACTACGAGCAGTACTTC.

In its sample, this clonotype was seen a few times. This chain joins TRBV4-3 and TRBJ2-7; D gene uncertain. The CDR3 runs 16 residues. Germline CDR1 LGHNA, CDR2 YSLEER. The V gene lost 0 bases and the J gene lost 4 bases, with 16 bases spanning the gap. The CDR3 loop reads CASSQDVSGWTYEQYF. Here the CDR3 DNA reads TGCGCCAGCAGCCAAGACGTGAGTGGGTGGACGTACGAGCAGTACTTC.

This clonotype came up many times. The V and J genes are TRBV7-6 and TRBJ2-5; 13 nucleotides line up with TRBD2. CDR1 and CDR2 (germline): SGHVS, FNYEAQ. Trimming removed 5 bases from V and 5 bases from J; junction bases left unmatched: 8. This CDR3 comprises 16 residues. CDR3 DNA: TGTGCCAGCAGCCTTCTAGGGACTAGCGGGATCGAGACCCAGTACTTC. As protein: CASSLLGTSGIETQYF.

This clonotype has a handful of counts. V gene TRBV11-2 combines with J gene TRBJ2-5; the D is unclear. The ends were cut back, 1 base at V and 0 bases at J, with 9 bases in the middle. Germline values: CDR1 SGHAT, CDR2 FQNNGV. The CDR3 has 15 amino acids. In DNA, the CDR3 is TGTGCCAGCAGCTTAGTTTGGCTAAACCAAGAGACCCAGTACTTC. This codes for CASSLVWLNQETQYF.

This clonotype was seen a few times. V and J are TRBV5-5 and TRBJ1-6; D not certain. Germline V gene sequence: CDR1 SGHKS, CDR2 YYEKEE (reference sequence). The CDR3 runs to 14 residues. Trimming shortened V by 0 bases and J by 5 bases, and 6 bases separated the two germline ends. Here the CDR3 reads CASSLDGNNSPLHF. In nucleotides, the CDR3 is TGTGCCAGCAGCTTGGACGGGAATAATTCACCCCTCCACTTT.